Following are 2 T cell receptor beta chains from one sample sequenced in a study of blood T cell repertoires in COVID-19. Generated by immunoSEQ multiplex PCR, the TCRdb table keeps only in-frame clones and is missing some. This sample carries around 100,000 clones, under 90% of them seen once, and the ten largest clones take approximately 24%. Material: peripheral blood. The receptor source for this set is a human donor in a cohort sampled during active COVID-19.

J is TRBJ2-1 and V is TRBV5-1; TRBD2 matches at 12 bases. The CDR3 is 19 amino acids. The germline V gene encodes CDR1 SGHRS and CDR2 YFSETQ. V lost 3 bases, J lost 0 bases, and 10 bases stayed unmatched. The CDR3, as DNA: TGCGCCAGCAGCTCTGCTCTAGCGGGAGGGTCCTCCTCCTACAATGAGCAGTTCTTC. Its translation: CASSSALAGGSSSYNEQFF.

The genes are TRBV28 and TRBJ2-3; no firm D call. This CDR3 contains 15 residues. Germline V CDR1 and CDR2: MDHEN, SYDVKM. The ends were cut back, 7 bases at V and 0 bases at J, with 14 bases in the middle. CDR3 DNA: TGTGCCAGCATGAGCTTGTCGTCTAGCACAGATACGCAGTATTTT. It yields the protein CASMSLSSSTDTQYF.